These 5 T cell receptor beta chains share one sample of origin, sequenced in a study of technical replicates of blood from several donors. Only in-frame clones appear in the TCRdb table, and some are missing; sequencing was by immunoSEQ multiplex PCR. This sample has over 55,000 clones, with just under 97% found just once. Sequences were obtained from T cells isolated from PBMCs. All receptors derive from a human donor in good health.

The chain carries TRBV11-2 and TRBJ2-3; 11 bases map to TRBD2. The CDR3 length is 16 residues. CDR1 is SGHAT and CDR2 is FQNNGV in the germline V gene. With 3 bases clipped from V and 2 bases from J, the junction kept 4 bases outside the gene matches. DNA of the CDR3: TGTGCCAGCAGCTTCGGACTAGCGGGCACCACAGATACGCAGTATTTT. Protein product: CASSFGLAGTTDTQYF.

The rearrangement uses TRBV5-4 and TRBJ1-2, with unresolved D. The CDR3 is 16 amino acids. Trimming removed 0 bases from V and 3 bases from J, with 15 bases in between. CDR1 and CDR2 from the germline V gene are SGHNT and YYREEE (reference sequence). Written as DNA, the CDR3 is TGTGCCAGCAGCTTGGGATCCAGTCGGGTGGACTATGGCTACACCTTC. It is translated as CASSLGSSRVDYGYTF.

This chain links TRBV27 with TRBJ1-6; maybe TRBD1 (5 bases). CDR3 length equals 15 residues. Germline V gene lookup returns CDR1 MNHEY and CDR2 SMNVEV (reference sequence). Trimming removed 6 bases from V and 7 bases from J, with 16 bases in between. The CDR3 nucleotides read TGTGCCAGCAGCCGATCGACAGCCCAGAATTCACCCCTCCACTTT. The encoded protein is CASSRSTAQNSPLHF.

In nucleotides, the CDR3 is TGTGCCAGCAGCCACCTCCCCGGACAGGGGGATAACCCGCAGTTCTTC. This codes for CASSHLPGQGDNPQFF. The V gene is TRBV14, the J gene TRBJ2-1, with 10 positions matching TRBD1. The J segment lost 12 bases and the V segment lost 3 bases, leaving 14 bases of the junction unmatched. The germline CDR1 and CDR2 sequences are SGHDN and FVKESK. There are 16 residues in the CDR3.

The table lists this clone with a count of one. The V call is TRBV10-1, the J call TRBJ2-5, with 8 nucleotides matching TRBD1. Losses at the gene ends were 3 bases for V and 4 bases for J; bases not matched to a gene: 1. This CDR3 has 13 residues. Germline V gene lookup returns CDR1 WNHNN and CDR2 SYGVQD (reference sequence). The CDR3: CASSDRGRETQYF. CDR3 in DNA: TGCGCCAGCAGTGACAGGGGGCGAGAGACCCAGTACTTC.